This is a list of T cell receptor beta chains from one sample in a study of blood T cell repertoires in COVID-19. The method was immunoSEQ multiplex PCR; TCRdb's version includes in-frame clones alone and lacks a portion of them. The repertoire holds about 200,000 clones, with 70% to 90% as singletons. The material sequenced was peripheral blood. The receptors come from a middle-aged man with acute or convalescent COVID-19. CDR3s include the opening cysteine and the closing phenylalanine or tryptophan. A D gene is named only where the DNA matches it firmly. Not all rows give a size; the values are once, few, many and, for expanded clones, a class.

abundance,v_gene,j_gene,d_gene,CDR3aa,CDR3nt
once,TRBV7-9,TRBJ2-7,-,CASSLIEGLYEQYF,TGTGCCAGCAGCTTAATCGAGGGATTATACGAGCAGTACTTC
once,TRBV9,TRBJ1-6,TRBD1,CASSGGDRVSPLHF,TGTGCCAGCAGCGGGGGGGACAGGGTATCACCCCTCCACTTT
-,TRBV18,TRBJ1-5,-,CASSPGHTSNQPQHF,TGTGCCAGCTCACCGGGACACACCAGCAATCAGCCCCAGCATTTT
-,TRBV27,TRBJ1-4,-,CASSPGASNEKLFF,TGTGCCAGCAGTCCAGGGGCCTCTAATGAAAAACTGTTTTTT
-,TRBV5-4,TRBJ2-3,TRBD2,CASRYGGGPPDTQYF,TGTGCCAGCAGGTATGGGGGAGGGCCCCCAGATACGCAGTATTTT
-,TRBV11-3,TRBJ1-4,-,CASSAGLGSRVFF,TGTGCCAGCAGCGCGGGGCTGGGGTCTCGAGTGTTTTTT
-,TRBV7-2,TRBJ2-7,TRBD2,CASSRGLAEYEQYF,TGTGCCAGCAGCCGGGGACTAGCGGAGTACGAGCAGTACTTC
-,TRBV5-4,TRBJ2-7,TRBD2,CASSLEGQRGLYEQYF,TGTGCCAGCAGCTTGGAGGGGCAGCGGGGCCTCTACGAGCAGTACTTC
-,TRBV4-2,TRBJ1-5,TRBD1,CASSQGQGTYQPQHF,TGTGCCAGCAGCCAAGGACAGGGGACTTATCAGCCCCAGCATTTT
few,TRBV11-3,TRBJ2-1,TRBD2,CASSPRTSGDYEQFF,TGTGCCAGCAGCCCTCGGACTAGCGGGGACTATGAGCAGTTCTTC
-,TRBV2,TRBJ2-7,TRBD2,CASSEPRSGVTLDYEQYF,TGTGCCAGCAGTGAACCGCGTAGCGGGGTTACGCTTGACTACGAGCAGTACTTC
-,TRBV7-2,TRBJ2-1,TRBD2,CASSFTAGRAGEQFF,TGTGCCAGCAGTTTTACGGCGGGGAGGGCCGGGGAGCAGTTCTTC
few,TRBV2,TRBJ1-2,-,CASRAGDYGYTF,TGTGCCAGCAGGGCAGGGGACTATGGCTACACCTTC
-,TRBV20-1,TRBJ2-1,-,CSASTRSSAYNEQFF,TGCAGTGCTAGTACGAGGTCTAGCGCCTACAATGAGCAGTTCTTC
-,TRBV7-9,TRBJ1-2,-,CASSSSDSFYGYTF,TGTGCCAGCAGCTCCTCGGACAGCTTTTATGGCTACACCTTC
-,TRBV2,TRBJ2-7,-,CASSGPGGSYEQYF,TGTGCCAGCAGTGGACCCGGGGGTAGCTACGAGCAGTACTTC
-,TRBV7-9,TRBJ2-5,-,CASSLRTGSRETQYF,TGTGCCAGCAGCTTGAGGACTGGGTCCAGGGAGACCCAGTACTTC
-,TRBV28,TRBJ1-2,TRBD1,CASSPDRGPWGYTF,TGTGCCAGCAGCCCTGACAGGGGGCCTTGGGGCTACACCTTC
once,TRBV13,TRBJ1-5,-,CASSHGQLNQPQHF,TGTGCCAGCAGTCACGGACAGCTCAATCAGCCCCAGCATTTT
-,TRBV10-3,TRBJ2-3,-,CAISSGSRNVDTQYF,TGTGCCATCAGTAGCGGCTCGCGGAATGTGGATACGCAGTATTTT
-,TRBV30,TRBJ2-1,-,CAWSVQVDNEQFF,TGTGCCTGGAGTGTACAGGTGGACAATGAGCAGTTCTTC
-,TRBV18,TRBJ2-3,-,CASSPGDSGDTQYF,TGTGCCAGCTCACCAGGGGACTCCGGGGATACGCAGTATTTT
-,TRBV19,TRBJ2-1,-,CASSIGQGHEQFF,TGTGCCAGTAGTATTGGCCAGGGCCATGAGCAGTTCTTC
-,TRBV5-5,TRBJ1-3,-,CASSLGTLSGNTIYF,TGTGCCAGCAGCTTGGGGACACTCTCTGGAAACACCATATATTTT
once,TRBV7-9,TRBJ1-1,TRBD1,CASSLVTGASEAFF,TGTGCCAGCAGCTTAGTGACAGGGGCCTCGGAGGCTTTCTTT
once,TRBV5-1,TRBJ2-3,TRBD2,CASSMGLALSTDTQYF,TGCGCCAGCAGCATGGGACTAGCGCTGAGCACAGATACGCAGTATTTT
-,TRBV6-2/TRBV6-3,TRBJ1-1,TRBD1,CASSPLGQGRMNTEAFF,TGTGCCAGCAGTCCCCTGGGACAGGGTCGAATGAACACTGAAGCTTTCTTT
-,TRBV18,TRBJ2-7,-,CASSPNRVDEQYF,TGTGCCAGCTCACCAAACAGGGTAGACGAGCAGTACTTC
once,TRBV11-2,TRBJ2-7,-,CASSYTTGSSYEQYF,TGTGCCAGCAGCTATACAACAGGTAGCTCCTACGAGCAGTACTTC
-,TRBV7-9,TRBJ2-7,-,CASSHAAPYEQYF,TGTGCCAGCAGCCACGCGGCTCCCTACGAGCAGTACTTC
-,TRBV19,TRBJ1-5,-,CASSFPGHRSNQPQHF,TGTGCCAGTAGTTTTCCGGGACATCGGAGCAATCAGCCCCAGCATTTT
once,TRBV4-1,TRBJ1-2,-,CASSPLAGNYGYTF,TGCGCCAGCAGCCCCCTGGCAGGGAACTATGGCTACACCTTC
-,TRBV30,TRBJ1-1,-,CAWVTGYTEAFF,TGTGCCTGGGTAACAGGTTACACTGAAGCTTTCTTT
-,TRBV19,TRBJ1-5,-,CASKEDGYYQPQHF,TGTGCCAGTAAGGAGGACGGGTATTATCAGCCCCAGCATTTT
-,TRBV5-1,TRBJ1-2,-,CASKPRTGREYGYTF,TGCGCCAGCAAGCCGCGAACCGGACGGGAATATGGCTACACCTTC
-,TRBV19,TRBJ2-3,-,CASGGWGRLPPDTQYF,TGTGCCAGTGGCGGCTGGGGGCGTCTCCCTCCAGATACGCAGTATTTT
-,TRBV15,TRBJ2-2,-,CATSFRRPNTGELFF,TGTGCCACCTCCTTTAGGAGACCCAACACCGGGGAGCTGTTTTTT
-,TRBV19,TRBJ1-1,TRBD1,CASSMIETGVTEAFF,TGTGCCAGTAGTATGATCGAGACAGGGGTCACTGAAGCTTTCTTT
-,TRBV2,TRBJ2-1,-,CASTTGNEQFF,TGTGCCAGTACGACTGGGAATGAGCAGTTCTTC
-,TRBV7-2,TRBJ2-1,-,CASSVDWSSYNEQFF,TGTGCCAGCAGCGTAGACTGGAGCTCCTACAATGAGCAGTTCTTC
-,TRBV6-5,TRBJ2-6,TRBD1,CASSYSAGGWSNVLTF,TGTGCCAGCAGTTACTCGGCAGGGGGATGGTCCAACGTCCTGACTTTC